The next 10 T cell receptor beta chains were all read from a single sample in a study of T cells in Graves' hyperthyroidism and ophthalmopathy. Amplification of TCR beta CDR3 regions used RNA as the template. Initially, a first-round RT-PCR of the TCR CDR3 employed the HTBI primer set. From the multiplex PCR reads, TCRdb called clonotypes with MiXCR, one entry per CDR3 protein. The sample lists some 320,000 distinct CDR3 sequences, roughly 13% seen once, with approximately 35% in the top ten. The material sequenced was blood. The receptors derive from a woman between 35 and 50 years old with Graves' ophthalmopathy.

This clonotype appeared many times. V gene TRBV13 combines with J gene TRBJ2-1; no clear D gene. Germline V gene sequence: CDR1 PRHDT, CDR2 FYEKMQ (reference sequence). This CDR3 comprises 17 residues. V was trimmed by 5 bases and J by 0 bases, leaving 17 bases between them. The CDR3 DNA reads TGTGCCAGCAGCCCGATCGTCTGGCCTAGCTCCTACAATGAGCAGTTCTTC. Translating gives CASSPIVWPSSYNEQFF.

This sequence joins TRBV20-1 and TRBJ2-3; weak D call: TRBD2 (6 bases). The V gene's germline CDR1 is DFQATT and CDR2 SNEGSKA (reference sequence). The CDR3 is 15 residues long. V was clipped by 0 bases and J by 0 bases, with 10 bases between them. CDR3 DNA sequence: TGCAGTGCTAGAGATAGCGGAGTTAGCACAGATACGCAGTATTTT. Translated: CSARDSGVSTDTQYF.

This clonotype was seen many times. This chain uses TRBV6-1 with TRBJ1-1; tentatively, D is TRBD1 (6 bases). From germline, CDR1 is MNHNS and CDR2 SASEGT. V dropped 5 bases and J dropped 4 bases, with 17 bases sitting between them. The CDR3 runs to 15 residues. CDR3 amino acids: CASSLHSGGGTEAFF. The CDR3 region has the DNA TGTGCCAGCAGTTTACATTCGGGAGGGGGCACTGAAGCTTTCTTT.

This clonotype has a count of ten or more. The V gene is TRBV6-9, the J gene TRBJ2-2; no firm D call. Deletions cut 7 bases from V and 4 bases from J, with 16 bases between. The CDR3 spans 15 residues. Germline V gene lookup returns CDR1 MNHGY and CDR2 SVAAGI. CDR3 sequence (DNA): TGTGCCAGCACCCTGGACCCCCCTCCCACCGGGGAGCTGTTTTTT. Translating it yields CASTLDPPPTGELFF.

This clonotype was counted between two and nine times. This rearrangement joins TRBV7-9 to TRBJ2-2, with D possibly being TRBD1 or TRBD2 (5 bases each). Germline V gives CDR1 SEHNR, CDR2 FQNEAQ (reference sequence). This CDR3 spans 17 amino acids. V lost 1 base and J lost 0, with 12 bases in between. CDR3 sequence (DNA): TGTGCCAGCAGCTTAGGCCGGGACCACGCGAACACCGGGGAGCTGTTTTTT. Protein sequence: CASSLGRDHANTGELFF.

At least ten counts were recorded for this clonotype. The chain joins TRBV7-9 to TRBJ2-5; either TRBD1 or TRBD2 may fit D (6 bases each). Germline V gene data show CDR1 as SEHNR and CDR2 as FQNEAQ (reference sequence). V shed 7 bases and J shed 0 bases, with 15 bases lying between them. The CDR3 extends over 15 amino acids. The CDR3, as DNA: TGTGCCAGCACCCATCGGGGGCAGGACCAAGAGACCCAGTACTTC. The encoded protein is CASTHRGQDQETQYF.

This clonotype has ten or more counts. This chain links TRBV7-9 with TRBJ2-1; TRBD1 aligns across 10 bases. The J segment lost 7 bases and the V segment lost 3 bases, leaving 9 bases of the junction unmatched. The CDR3 totals 16 residues. Per germline, CDR1 SEHNR and CDR2 FQNEAQ (reference sequence). The CDR3 sequence: CASSLSPGQGFNEQFF. Written as DNA, the CDR3 is TGTGCCAGCAGCTTGTCGCCGGGACAGGGGTTTAATGAGCAGTTCTTC.

The chain employs TRBV19 and TRBJ2-4; 11 nucleotides match TRBD2. This CDR3 has 18 residues. Germline V gene sequence: CDR1 LNHDA, CDR2 SQIVND (reference sequence). Unmatched junction bases numbered 13, after V lost 5 bases and J lost 4 bases. CDR3 loop: CASSYRVGLAAQKNIQYF. In nucleotides, the CDR3 is TGTGCCAGTAGTTATCGAGTGGGACTAGCGGCTCAAAAAAACATTCAGTACTTC.

The table lists this clonotype with many counts. This rearrangement joins TRBV29-1 to TRBJ2-3, with D possibly matching TRBD1 (6 bases). The CDR3 contains 12 residues. The V gene lost 7 bases and the J gene lost 5 bases, with 13 bases spanning the gap. The germline CDR1 and CDR2 sequences are SQVTM and ANQGSEA. Here the CDR3 DNA reads TGCAGCGCCGAAAGGGGGAAAGATACGCAGTATTTT. Its protein is CSAERGKDTQYF.

There are a few counts of this clonotype. The CDR3 DNA sequence: TGCGCCAGCAGCCCGCCCCGCGGAGAGACCCAGTACTTC. Translation: CASSPPRGETQYF. The rearrangement joins TRBV4-1 to TRBJ2-5; D gene uncertain. From germline, CDR1 is MGHRA and CDR2 YSYEKL. Trimming cost V 4 bases and J 4 bases, with 10 bases left between them. The CDR3 loop spans 13 amino acids.